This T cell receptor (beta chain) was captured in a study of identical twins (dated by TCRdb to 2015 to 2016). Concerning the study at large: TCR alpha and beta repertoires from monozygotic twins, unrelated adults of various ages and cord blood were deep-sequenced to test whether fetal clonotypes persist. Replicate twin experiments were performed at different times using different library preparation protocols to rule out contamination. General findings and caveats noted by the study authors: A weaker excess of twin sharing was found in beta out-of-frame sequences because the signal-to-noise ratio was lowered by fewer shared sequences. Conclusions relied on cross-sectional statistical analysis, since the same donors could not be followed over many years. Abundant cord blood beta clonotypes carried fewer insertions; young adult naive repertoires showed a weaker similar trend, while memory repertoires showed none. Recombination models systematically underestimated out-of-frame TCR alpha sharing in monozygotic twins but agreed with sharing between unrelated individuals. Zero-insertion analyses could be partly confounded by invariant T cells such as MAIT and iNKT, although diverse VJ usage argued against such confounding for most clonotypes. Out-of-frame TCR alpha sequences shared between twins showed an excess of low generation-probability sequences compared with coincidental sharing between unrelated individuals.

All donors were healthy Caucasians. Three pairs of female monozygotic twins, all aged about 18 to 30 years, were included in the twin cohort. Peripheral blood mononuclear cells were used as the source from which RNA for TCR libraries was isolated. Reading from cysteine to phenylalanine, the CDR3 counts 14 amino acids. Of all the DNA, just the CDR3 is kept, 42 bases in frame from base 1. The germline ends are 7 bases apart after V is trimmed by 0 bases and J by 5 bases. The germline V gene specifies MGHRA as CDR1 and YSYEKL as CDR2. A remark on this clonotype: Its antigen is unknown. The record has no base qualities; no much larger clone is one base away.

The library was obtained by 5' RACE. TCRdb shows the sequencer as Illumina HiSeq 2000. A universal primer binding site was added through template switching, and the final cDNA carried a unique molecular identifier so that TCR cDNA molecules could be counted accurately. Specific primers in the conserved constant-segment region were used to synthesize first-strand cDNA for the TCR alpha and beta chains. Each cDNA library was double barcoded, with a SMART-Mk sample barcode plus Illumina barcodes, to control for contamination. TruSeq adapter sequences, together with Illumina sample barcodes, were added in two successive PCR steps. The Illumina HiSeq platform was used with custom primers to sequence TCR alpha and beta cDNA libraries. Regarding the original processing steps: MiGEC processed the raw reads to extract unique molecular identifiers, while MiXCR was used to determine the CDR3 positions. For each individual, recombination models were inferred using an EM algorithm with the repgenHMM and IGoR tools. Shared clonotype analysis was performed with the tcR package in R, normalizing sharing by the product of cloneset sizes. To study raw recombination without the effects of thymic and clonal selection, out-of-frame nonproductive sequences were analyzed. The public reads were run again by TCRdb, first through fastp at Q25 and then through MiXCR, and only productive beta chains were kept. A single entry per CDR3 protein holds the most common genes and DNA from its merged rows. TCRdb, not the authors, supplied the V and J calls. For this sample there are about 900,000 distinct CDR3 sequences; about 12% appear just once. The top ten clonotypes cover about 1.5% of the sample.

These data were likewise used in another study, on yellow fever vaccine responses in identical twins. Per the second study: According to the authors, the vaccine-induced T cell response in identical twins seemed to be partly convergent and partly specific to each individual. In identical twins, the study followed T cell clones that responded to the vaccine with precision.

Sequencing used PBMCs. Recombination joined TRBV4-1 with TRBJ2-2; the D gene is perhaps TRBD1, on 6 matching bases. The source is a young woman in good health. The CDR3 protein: CASSQEGATGELFF. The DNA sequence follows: TGCGCCAGCAGCCAAGAGGGGGCTACCGGGGAGCTGTTTTTT.